These 17 T cell receptor beta chains came from one sample sequenced in a study of Tregs in tolerant kidney transplant recipients. The repertoire was sequenced with immunoSEQ multiplex PCR; TCRdb's copy has only in-frame clones and lacks some. Of approximately 60,000 clones listed, around 80% were seen once; the top ten hold around 5.5%. Sample: CD4+ T cells from blood. The receptors shown here come from a human donor in good health.

V is TRBV12-2 and J is TRBJ1-3. TRBV12-2 constitutes a pseudogene. CDR3 length equals 16 residues. CDR3 in amino acids: CASRLPLYGSGNTIYF. CDR3 nucleotides: TGTGCAAGTCGCTTACCCCTCTACGGCTCTGGAAACACCATATATTTT.

This clone was counted a few times. The J gene is TRBJ2-7, the V gene TRBV19, with a possible D match to TRBD2 (6 bases). This CDR3 is built from 13 residues. The V gene's germline CDR1 is LNHDA and CDR2 SQIVND (reference sequence). The germline V and J ends were trimmed by 6 bases and 6 bases, with 15 bases remaining between them. CDR3 region: CASSLDGGFEQYF. The CDR3, as DNA: TGTGCCAGTAGCCTCGACGGAGGGTTCGAGCAGTACTTC.

The CDR3 nucleotides are TGTGCCTGGAGTCTCCGGGAGATGACACCCCTCCACTTT. Its protein is CAWSLREMTPLHF. The chain couples TRBV30 to TRBJ1-6; no clear D. The CDR3 is made up of 13 amino acids. The V end was cut by 2 bases, the J end by 11 bases, with 13 bases between. Germline V CDR1 and CDR2: GTSNPN, SVGIG (reference sequence).

The chain combines TRBV5-4 with TRBJ2-7; no definite D call. With 3 bases removed from V and 5 bases from J, the gap between germline ends came to 6 bases. This CDR3 has 11 amino acids. CDR1 and CDR2 from the germline V gene are SGHNT and YYREEE (reference sequence). The CDR3 DNA reads as TGTGCCAGCAGCTGGATGAACGAGCAGTACTTC. This gives the protein CASSWMNEQYF.

V usage is TRBV11-2 and J usage is TRBJ2-1; possibly TRBD2 for D (6 bases). This CDR3 has 14 amino acids. V dropped 1 base and J dropped 6 bases, with 10 bases sitting between them. Looked up from germline, CDR1 is SGHAT and CDR2 is FQNNGV. Here the CDR3 reads CASSLGRRGNEQFF. CDR3 coding DNA: TGTGCCAGCAGCTTAGGACGGAGGGGCAATGAGCAGTTCTTC.

The gene calls are TRBV11-3 and TRBJ2-7, with a possible D match to TRBD1 (6 bases). This CDR3 has 16 residues. The V end lost 5 bases, the J end lost 0 bases, and 17 bases lay between the germline ends. Germline V CDR1 and CDR2: SGHNT, YENEEA. The CDR3 spells CASSPTGQSYSYEQYF. The CDR3 DNA reads as TGTGCCAGCAGCCCAACCGGACAGTCCTACTCCTACGAGCAGTACTTC.

The CDR3 loop reads CASGPQGTSVKDTQYF. The CDR3 bases are TGTGCTAGTGGCCCTCAAGGGACTAGCGTGAAGGATACGCAGTATTTT. V is TRBV12-5 and J is TRBJ2-3; 10 bases align to TRBD2. Per germline, CDR1 LGHNT and CDR2 FRNRAP. Germline trimming cut 6 bases from V and 6 bases from J; bases unmatched to any gene: 12. This CDR3 comprises 16 residues.

The V and J genes are TRBV27 and TRBJ2-7; the D is unclear. The CDR3 has 12 residues. Germline V lookup: CDR1 MNHEY, CDR2 SMNVEV (reference sequence). V lost 8 bases and J 2 bases, leaving 10 bases between the germline ends. The CDR3 reads CASGPITYEQYF. In DNA form, the CDR3 reads TGTGCCAGCGGCCCTATCACCTACGAGCAGTACTTC.

This clone is a singleton in its sample. The chain combines TRBV7-3 with TRBJ2-3; the D is unclear. V dropped 0 bases and J dropped 6 bases, with 7 bases sitting between them. The CDR3 contains 13 residues. The V gene's germline CDR1 is SGHTA and CDR2 FQGTGA. The CDR3 DNA sequence: TGTGCCAGCAGCTTAACTCAACCGGATACGCAGTATTTT. Translated, it gives CASSLTQPDTQYF.

The chain is built from TRBV27 and TRBJ1-4, with no clear D. CDR1 and CDR2 (germline): MNHEY, SMNVEV (reference sequence). V lost 6 bases and J 4 bases, leaving 9 bases between the germline ends. The length of the CDR3 is 13 residues. The CDR3 here is CASRGRNNEKLFF. The DNA for the CDR3 is TGTGCCAGCAGAGGTCGGAATAATGAAAAACTGTTTTTT.

This chain links TRBV18 with TRBJ1-5, with D perhaps matching TRBD1 (6 bases). The germline gives CDR1 KGHSH, CDR2 LQKENI. V gave up 3 bases and J gave up 12 bases, with 15 bases separating them. This CDR3 is built from 13 residues. CDR3 region: CASSPPGGEGQHF. The CDR3 region has the DNA TGTGCCAGCTCACCGCCTGGGGGCGAGGGCCAGCATTTT.

J is TRBJ1-3 and V is TRBV11-3, with no clear D. Trimming shortened V by 5 bases and J by 2 bases, and 16 bases separated the two germline ends. The CDR3 contains 16 residues. Germline CDR1 and CDR2: SGHNT and YENEEA. CDR3 nucleotides: TGTGCCAGCAGCCCAGCAGTAGGATCGGCTGGAAACACCATATATTTT. It specifies CASSPAVGSAGNTIYF.

This chain joins TRBV6-5 and TRBJ2-7; tentative D call: TRBD1 (5 bases). V shed 5 bases and J shed 10 bases, with 18 bases lying between them. Germline V CDR1 and CDR2: MNHEY, SVGAGI. The CDR3 length is 13 residues. The CDR3 region has the DNA TGTGCCAGCAGTCTGGACATGCCGAGCTCCCAGTACTTC. It translates to CASSLDMPSSQYF.

The J gene is TRBJ2-7, the V gene TRBV25-1; tentatively, D is TRBD1 (8 bases). The CDR3 totals 16 residues. The V gene's germline CDR1 is MGHDK and CDR2 SYGVNS. Deletions cut 7 bases from V and 5 bases from J, with 24 bases between. CDR3 DNA: TGTGCCAGCATCGTTTGGGGAGGGACAGGTTCGCACGAGCAGTACTTC. This encodes CASIVWGGTGSHEQYF.

The V gene is TRBV11-3, the J gene TRBJ2-1, with 15 positions matching TRBD2. CDR1 SGHNT and CDR2 YENEEA come from the germline V gene. V shed 5 bases and J 4 bases; nucleotides not matched to a gene: 6. CDR3 length: 17 residues. Here the CDR3 reads CASSRGTSGGTYNEQFF. Here the CDR3 DNA reads TGTGCCAGCAGCCGCGGGACTAGCGGGGGGACATACAATGAGCAGTTCTTC.

This sequence joins TRBV7-6 and TRBJ2-3, with 8 bases aligning to TRBD2. The ends lost 2 bases at V and 5 bases at J; junction bases unmatched: 6. The CDR3 sequence is 15 residues long. Germline V lookup: CDR1 SGHVS, CDR2 FNYEAQ. CDR3 sequence reads: CASSLQLLAGDTQYF. The DNA for the CDR3 is TGTGCCAGCAGCTTACAACTCCTAGCGGGAGATACGCAGTATTTT. Supplemented by reference TRBV7-6 and TRBJ2-3, the full variable domain reads GAGVSQSPRYKVTKRGQDVALRCDPISGHVSLYWYRQALGQGPEFLTYFNYEAQQDKSGLPNDRFSAERPEGSISTLTIQRTEQRDSAMYRCASSLQLLAGDTQYFGPGTRLTVL.

The chain uses TRBV6-5 and TRBJ2-3; TRBD1 is a possible D gene (6 bases). Germline V gene sequence: CDR1 MNHEY, CDR2 SVGAGI. This CDR3 has 14 amino acids. The V end lost 8 bases, the J end lost 0 bases, and 12 bases lay between the germline ends. For the CDR3, the DNA is TGTGCCAGCGCGGACAGAAAAAGCACAGATACGCAGTATTTT. Protein: CASADRKSTDTQYF.